This section outlines one T cell receptor beta chain sequence together with its context. As yet, its antigen is unknown. This sample stems from a study of long-term antiretroviral therapy in people with HIV. General study results and limits: Among HIV repertoires, CDR3 length ranges were narrower than those of controls.

People in the study who had HIV all got their treatment in the United States. Before they underwent DNA extraction, samples held roughly 0.95-10 million cryopreserved PBMC. Researchers ran immunoSEQ v3.0 at survey level. Measured with immunoSEQ multiplex PCR; TCRdb has only the in-frame clones, and not every one. The sample contains around 30,000 clones, 90% to 97% of which appear only once. This CDR3 contains 14 residues. The junction had 2 bases not matched to a gene; V was cut back by 4 bases and J by 3 bases. CDR1 is MGHRA and CDR2 is YSYEKL in the germline V gene. The chain couples TRBV4-1 to TRBJ1-4, with 7 bases that match TRBD1. The starting material was unsorted PBMCs, obtained 6.6 years after starting antiretroviral therapy. The TCR originated in a man between 25 and 39 years old with HIV. The CDR3 here is CASSRTGPNEKLFF. CDR3 DNA sequence: TGCGCCAGCAGCCGGACAGGCCCTAATGAAAAACTGTTTTTT.